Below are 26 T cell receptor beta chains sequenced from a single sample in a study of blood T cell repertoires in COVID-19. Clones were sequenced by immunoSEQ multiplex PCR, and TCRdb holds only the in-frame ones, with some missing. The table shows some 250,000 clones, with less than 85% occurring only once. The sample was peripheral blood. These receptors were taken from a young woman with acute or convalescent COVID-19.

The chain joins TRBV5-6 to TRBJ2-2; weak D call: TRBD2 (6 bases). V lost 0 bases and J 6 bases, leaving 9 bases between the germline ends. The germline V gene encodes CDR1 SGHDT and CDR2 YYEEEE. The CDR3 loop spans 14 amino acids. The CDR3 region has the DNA TGTGCCAGCAGCTTGGGCGGGATCCCCGGGGAGCTGTTTTTT. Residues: CASSLGGIPGELFF.

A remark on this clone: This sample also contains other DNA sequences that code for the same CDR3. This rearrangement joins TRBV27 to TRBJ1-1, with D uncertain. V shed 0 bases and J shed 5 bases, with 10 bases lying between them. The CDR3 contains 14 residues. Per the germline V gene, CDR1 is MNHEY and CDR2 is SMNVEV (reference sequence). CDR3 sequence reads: CASSLSRGGTEAFF. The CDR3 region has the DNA TGTGCCAGCAGTTTATCGCGGGGAGGAACTGAAGCTTTCTTT.

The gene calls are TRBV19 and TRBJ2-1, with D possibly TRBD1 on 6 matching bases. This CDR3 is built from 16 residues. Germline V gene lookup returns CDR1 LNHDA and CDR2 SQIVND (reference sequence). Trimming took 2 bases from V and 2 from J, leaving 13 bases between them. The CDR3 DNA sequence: TGTGCCAGTAGTATATATTGGGACATGACCTACAATGAGCAGTTCTTC. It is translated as CASSIYWDMTYNEQFF.

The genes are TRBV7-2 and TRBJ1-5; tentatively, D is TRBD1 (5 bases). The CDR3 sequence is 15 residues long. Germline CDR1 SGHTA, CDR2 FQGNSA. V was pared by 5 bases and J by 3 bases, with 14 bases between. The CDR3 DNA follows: TGTGCCAGCAGCCCGGATGGGGGGTTCAATCAGCCCCAGCATTTT. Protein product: CASSPDGGFNQPQHF.

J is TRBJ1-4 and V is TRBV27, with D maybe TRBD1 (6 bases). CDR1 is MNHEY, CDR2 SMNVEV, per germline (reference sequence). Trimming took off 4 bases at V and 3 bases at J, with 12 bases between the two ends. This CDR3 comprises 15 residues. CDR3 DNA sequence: TGTGCCAGCAGTTCCACAGGGTTTGCTAATGAAAAACTGTTTTTT. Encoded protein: CASSSTGFANEKLFF.

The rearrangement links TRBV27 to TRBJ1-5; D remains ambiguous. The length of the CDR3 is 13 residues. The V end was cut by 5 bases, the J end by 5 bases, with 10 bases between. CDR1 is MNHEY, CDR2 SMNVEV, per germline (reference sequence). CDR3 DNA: TGTGCCAGCAGTCCCCCCGGGTATCAGCCCCAGCATTTT. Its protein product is CASSPPGYQPQHF.

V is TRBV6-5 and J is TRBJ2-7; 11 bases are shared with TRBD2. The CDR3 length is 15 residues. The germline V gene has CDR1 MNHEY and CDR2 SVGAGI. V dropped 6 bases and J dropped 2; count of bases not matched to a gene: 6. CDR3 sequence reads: CASRSGTSGTYEQYF. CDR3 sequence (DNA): TGTGCCAGCAGATCCGGGACTAGCGGAACCTACGAGCAGTACTTC.

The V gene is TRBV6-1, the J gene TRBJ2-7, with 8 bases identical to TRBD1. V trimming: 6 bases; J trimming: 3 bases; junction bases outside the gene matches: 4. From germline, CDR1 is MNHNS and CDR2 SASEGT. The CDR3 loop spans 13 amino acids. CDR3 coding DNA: TGTGCCAGCAGCCGGGACAGGAGCTACGAGCAGTACTTC. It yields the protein CASSRDRSYEQYF.

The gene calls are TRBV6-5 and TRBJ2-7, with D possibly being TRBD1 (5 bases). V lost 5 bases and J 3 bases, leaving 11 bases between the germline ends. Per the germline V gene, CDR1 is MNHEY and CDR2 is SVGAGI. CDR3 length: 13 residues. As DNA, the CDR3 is TGTGCCAGCAGTATTCAGGGTTTCTACGAGCAGTACTTC. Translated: CASSIQGFYEQYF.

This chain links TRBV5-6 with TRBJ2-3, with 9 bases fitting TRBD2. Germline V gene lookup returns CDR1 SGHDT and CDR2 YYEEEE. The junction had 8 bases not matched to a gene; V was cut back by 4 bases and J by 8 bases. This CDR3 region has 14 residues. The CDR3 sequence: CASSTGRREGTQYF. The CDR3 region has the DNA TGTGCCAGCAGCACCGGGAGGCGGGAGGGTACGCAGTATTTT.

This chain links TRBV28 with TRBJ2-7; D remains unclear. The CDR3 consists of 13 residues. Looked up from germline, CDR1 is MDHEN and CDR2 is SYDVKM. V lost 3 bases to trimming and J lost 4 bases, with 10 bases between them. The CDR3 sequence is CASSFVQTYEQYF. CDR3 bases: TGTGCCAGCAGTTTTGTGCAGACTTACGAGCAGTACTTC. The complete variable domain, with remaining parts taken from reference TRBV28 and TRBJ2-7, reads DVKVTQSSRYLVKRTGEKVFLECVQDMDHENMFWYRQDPGLGLRLIYFSYDVKMKEKGDIPEGYSVSREKKERFSLILESASTNQTSMYLCASSFVQTYEQYFGPGTRLTVT.

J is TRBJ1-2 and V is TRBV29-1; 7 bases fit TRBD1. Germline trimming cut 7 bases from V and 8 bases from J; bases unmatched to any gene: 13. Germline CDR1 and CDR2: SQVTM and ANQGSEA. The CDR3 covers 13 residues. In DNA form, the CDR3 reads TGCAGCGCCCAAGGGGACACAGGGGTCGGCTACACCTTC. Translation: CSAQGDTGVGYTF. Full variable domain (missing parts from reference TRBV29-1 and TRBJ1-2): SAVISQKPSRDICQRGTSLTIQCQVDSQVTMMFWYRQQPGQSLTLIATANQGSEATYESGFVIDKFPISRPNLTFSTLTVSNMSPEDSSIYLCSAQGDTGVGYTFGSGTRLTVV.

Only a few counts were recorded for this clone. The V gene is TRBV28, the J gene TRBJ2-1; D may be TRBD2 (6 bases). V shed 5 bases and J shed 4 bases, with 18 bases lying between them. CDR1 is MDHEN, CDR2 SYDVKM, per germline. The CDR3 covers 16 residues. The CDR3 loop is CASSGSGGALYNEQFF. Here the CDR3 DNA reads TGTGCCAGCAGTGGCTCGGGCGGGGCCCTTTACAATGAGCAGTTCTTC.

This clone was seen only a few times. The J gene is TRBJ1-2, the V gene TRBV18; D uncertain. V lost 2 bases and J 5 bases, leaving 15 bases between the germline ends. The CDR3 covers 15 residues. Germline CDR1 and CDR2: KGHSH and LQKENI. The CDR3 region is CASSPNGNQGYGYTF. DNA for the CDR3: TGTGCCAGCTCACCAAACGGGAATCAAGGTTATGGCTACACCTTC.

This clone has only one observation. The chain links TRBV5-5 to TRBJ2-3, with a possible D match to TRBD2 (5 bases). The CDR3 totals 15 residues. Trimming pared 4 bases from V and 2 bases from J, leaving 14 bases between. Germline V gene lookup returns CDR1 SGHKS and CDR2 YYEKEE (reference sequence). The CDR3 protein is CASSLLTRSTDTQYF. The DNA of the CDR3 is TGTGCCAGCAGCCTACTCACTAGGTCCACAGATACGCAGTATTTT.

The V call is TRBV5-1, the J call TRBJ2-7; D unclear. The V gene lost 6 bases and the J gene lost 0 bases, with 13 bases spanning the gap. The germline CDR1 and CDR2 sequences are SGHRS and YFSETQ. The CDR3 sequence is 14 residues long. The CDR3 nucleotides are TGCGCCAGCACCACTACTCAGAGCTCCTACGAGCAGTACTTC. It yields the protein CASTTTQSSYEQYF.

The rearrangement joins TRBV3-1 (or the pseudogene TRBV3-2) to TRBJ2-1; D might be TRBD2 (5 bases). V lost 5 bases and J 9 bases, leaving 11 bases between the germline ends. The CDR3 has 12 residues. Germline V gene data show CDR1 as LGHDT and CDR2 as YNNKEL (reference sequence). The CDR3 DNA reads TGTGCCAGCAGCACAAGCGGACCTGAGCAGTTCTTC. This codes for CASSTSGPEQFF.

The CDR3 DNA follows: TGTGCCAGCAGCCCGGGACAGGGGGTAGTTGGAAACACCATATATTTT. Its protein is CASSPGQGVVGNTIYF. The chain links TRBV7-8 to TRBJ1-3, with TRBD1 matching 11 bases. CDR1 is SGHVS and CDR2 is FQNEAQ in the germline V gene. After removal of 5 bases from V and 3 bases from J, the junction contained 6 bases not matched to a gene. The CDR3 has 16 amino acids.

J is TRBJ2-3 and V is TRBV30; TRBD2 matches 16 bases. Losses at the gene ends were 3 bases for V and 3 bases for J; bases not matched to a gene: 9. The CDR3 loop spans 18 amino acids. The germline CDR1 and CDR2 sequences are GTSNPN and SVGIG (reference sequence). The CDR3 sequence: CAWRGTSGRVLETDTQYF. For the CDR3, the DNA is TGTGCCTGGAGAGGGACTAGCGGGAGGGTATTGGAGACAGATACGCAGTATTTT.

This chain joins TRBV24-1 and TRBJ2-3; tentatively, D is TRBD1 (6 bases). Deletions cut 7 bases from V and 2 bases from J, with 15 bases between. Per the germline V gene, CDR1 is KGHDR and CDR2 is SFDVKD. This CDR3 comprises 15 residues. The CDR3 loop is CATRKTGTTTDTQYF. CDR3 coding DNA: TGTGCCACCAGGAAAACAGGGACCACCACAGATACGCAGTATTTT.

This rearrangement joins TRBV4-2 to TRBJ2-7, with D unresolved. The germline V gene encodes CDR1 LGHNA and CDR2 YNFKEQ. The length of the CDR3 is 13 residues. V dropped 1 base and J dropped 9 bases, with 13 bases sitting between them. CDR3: CASSQVSRAGQYF. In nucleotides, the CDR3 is TGTGCCAGCAGCCAAGTTAGTAGAGCCGGGCAGTACTTC.

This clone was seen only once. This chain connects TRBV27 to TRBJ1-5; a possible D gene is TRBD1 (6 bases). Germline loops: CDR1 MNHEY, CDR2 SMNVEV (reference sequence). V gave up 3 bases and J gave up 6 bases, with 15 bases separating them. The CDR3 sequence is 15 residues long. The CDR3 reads CASSFNRELGQPQHF. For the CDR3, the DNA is TGTGCCAGCAGTTTCAACAGGGAACTTGGTCAGCCCCAGCATTTT.

CDR3 DNA sequence: TGTGCCAGCAGCCCACACATAACCGATTCAGAAGCTTTCTTT. Translating it yields CASSPHITDSEAFF. V and J are TRBV7-2 and TRBJ1-1, with D unclear. Germline loops: CDR1 SGHTA, CDR2 FQGNSA. Trimming took off 5 bases at V and 8 bases at J, with 18 bases between the two ends. This CDR3 is built from 14 residues. Using reference TRBV7-2 and TRBJ1-1 for the parts outside the CDR3, the full variable domain is GAGVSQSPSNKVTEKGKDVELRCDPISGHTALYWYRQSLGQGLEFLIYFQGNSAPDKSGLPSDRFSAERTGGSVSTLTIQRTQQEDSAVYLCASSPHITDSEAFFGQGTRLTVV.

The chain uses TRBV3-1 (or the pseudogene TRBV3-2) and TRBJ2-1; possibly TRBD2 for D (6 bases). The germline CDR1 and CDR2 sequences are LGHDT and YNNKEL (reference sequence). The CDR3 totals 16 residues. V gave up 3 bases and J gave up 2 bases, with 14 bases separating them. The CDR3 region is CASSQEALAAYNEQFF. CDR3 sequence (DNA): TGTGCCAGCAGCCAGGAGGCACTAGCAGCCTACAATGAGCAGTTCTTC.

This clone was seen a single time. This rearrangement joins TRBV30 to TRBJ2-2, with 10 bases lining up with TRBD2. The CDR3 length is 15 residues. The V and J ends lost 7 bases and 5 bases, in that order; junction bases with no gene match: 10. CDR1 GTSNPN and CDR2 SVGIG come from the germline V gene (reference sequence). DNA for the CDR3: TGTGCCTCAGCCGGGCTAGCGGGGGATACCGGGGAGCTGTTTTTT. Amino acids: CASAGLAGDTGELFF.

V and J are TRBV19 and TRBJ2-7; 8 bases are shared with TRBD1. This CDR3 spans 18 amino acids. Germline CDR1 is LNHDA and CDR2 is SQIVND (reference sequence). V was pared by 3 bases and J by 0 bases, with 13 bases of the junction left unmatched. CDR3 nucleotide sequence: TGTGCCAGTAGTATGCTGTGGTCCCGACAGGGGAGCTCCTACGAGCAGTACTTC. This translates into CASSMLWSRQGSSYEQYF.